Given below is one TCR beta chain in context. Its antigen is as yet unknown. The data were obtained in a study of T cell responses to AZD1222 COVID-19 vaccine. Some clones are missing from TCRdb's copy, which holds only in-frame ones; the method was immunoSEQ multiplex PCR. The profile shows about 150,000 clones, around 88% of them singletons. CDR3 length: 14 amino acids. Germline loops: CDR1 MNHEY, CDR2 SMNVEV (reference sequence). With 5 bases clipped from V and 8 bases from J, the junction kept 4 bases outside the gene matches. Study-wide findings and caveats: The breadth and depth of Spike-specific TCRs increased once two AZD1222 doses had been given. Researchers took repertoire samples only after the peak T cell response had come. Unmutated variant regions are reportedly targeted by nearly half of spike-specific TCRs.

The chain carries TRBV27 and TRBJ1-4; 11 bases align to TRBD1. The origin of this receptor is an adult in good health. The material was peripheral blood, obtained on day 0 of AZD1222 vaccination. CDR3 residues: CASSLDRGREKLFF. The CDR3 DNA reads as TGTGCCAGCAGTCTGGACAGGGGGCGCGAAAAACTGTTTTTT.